What follows are 20 T cell receptor beta chains derived from one specimen sequenced in a study of T-cell reconstitution after alpha-beta-depleted transplantation in children (dated by TCRdb to 2016 to 2018). Libraries were prepared through PCR. Sequencing used an Illumina HiSeq 2500. TCR library preparation used molecular barcoding, with unique molecular identifiers applied to normalize quantification of the TCRbeta repertoire. TCRdb's own reprocessing of the public reads used fastp at Q25 and MiXCR and kept productive beta chains. Each CDR3 protein appears once, grouped with its most common genes and DNA. The sample includes about 78,000 distinct CDR3 sequences, with 12% to 15% observed a single time. About 26% of the sample is taken by the ten largest. Interpreted using the paper, the treatment or condition label stands for: allogeneic hematopoietic cell transplantation with graft depleted of TCRalphabeta T cells and CD19 B cells.

The sample was PBMCs, mostly from graft donor cells, taken 180 days after TCRalphabeta/CD19-depleted stem cell transplant. These receptors all stem from a male patient aged 2 to 10 who had a stem cell transplant for acute lymphoblastic leukemia, so the T cells may come from the graft donor.

This clonotype was seen more than once but under ten times. The chain combines TRBV9 with TRBJ1-1, with 11 nucleotides matching TRBD1. Trimming took 3 bases from V and 5 from J; bases not matched to a gene: 3. Per the germline V gene, CDR1 is SGDLS and CDR2 is YYNGEE. This CDR3 region has 14 residues. CDR3: CASSEGDRGTEAFF. CDR3 bases: TGTGCCAGCAGCGAAGGGGACAGGGGGACTGAAGCTTTCTTT.

The V and J genes are TRBV6-1 and TRBJ1-4, with D uncertain. The CDR3 is 14 amino acids. Germline CDR1 reads MNHNS; CDR2 reads SASEGT. Between the trimmed V and J ends, which lost 1 base and 1 base, there was a span of 4 bases. CDR3 sequence: CASSEGGTNEKLFF. DNA for the CDR3: TGTGCCAGCAGTGAAGGAGGAACTAATGAAAAACTGTTTTTT.

The table lists this clonotype with a few counts. The CDR3 here is CASSSQGTGDYGYTF. In DNA, the CDR3 is TGTGCCAGCAGCTCACAAGGAACAGGCGACTATGGCTACACCTTC. The genes are TRBV7-9 and TRBJ1-2; possible D gene TRBD1, 5 bases. Trimming removed 4 bases from V and 3 bases from J, with 15 bases in between. Per germline, CDR1 SEHNR and CDR2 FQNEAQ (reference sequence). This CDR3 region has 15 residues.

In its sample, this clonotype was seen a few times. The genes are TRBV2 and TRBJ1-1, with 7 bases fitting TRBD1. Germline-derived CDR1 and CDR2 are SNHLY and FYNNEI. The length of the CDR3 is 17 residues. The trim removed 3 bases at V and 0 bases at J, leaving 10 bases unmatched. The CDR3 spells CASSDPRQGPMNTEAFF. Here the CDR3 DNA reads TGTGCCAGCAGTGACCCTAGACAGGGCCCCATGAACACTGAAGCTTTCTTT.

This clonotype was seen repeatedly, ten times or more. The gene calls are TRBV4-3 and TRBJ2-1; possible D gene TRBD1, 6 bases. In germline, CDR1 is LGHNA, CDR2 YSLEER. The CDR3 is made up of 16 amino acids. V was pared by 0 bases and J by 6 bases, with 15 bases between. The DNA for the CDR3 is TGCGCCAGCAGCCAAGAGGGGGCCTTACTAGGCAATGAGCAGTTCTTC. Translating gives CASSQEGALLGNEQFF.

This clonotype has ten or more counts. The chain has TRBV24-1 and TRBJ2-2; maybe TRBD2 (7 bases). Trimming pared 0 bases from V and 3 bases from J, leaving 10 bases between. The CDR3 covers 16 residues. Germline V gene lookup returns CDR1 KGHDR and CDR2 SFDVKD. CDR3 sequence reads: CATSDLGGADTGELFF. Written as DNA, the CDR3 is TGTGCCACCAGTGATTTGGGGGGGGCAGACACCGGGGAGCTGTTTTTT.

This clonotype was counted a few times. The rearrangement uses TRBV7-8 and TRBJ2-5; D gene uncertain. Between the trimmed V and J ends, which lost 6 bases and 3 bases, there was a span of 23 bases. The CDR3 loop spans 17 amino acids. Germline loops: CDR1 SGHVS, CDR2 FQNEAQ. The DNA for the CDR3 is TGTGCCAGCAGTCCTGCGTCCCGGGCCCCAAGCGAAGAGACCCAGTACTTC. Translating gives CASSPASRAPSEETQYF.

The V and J genes are TRBV6-2 or TRBV6-3 and TRBJ1-1, with D perhaps matching TRBD1 (6 bases). The CDR3 loop spans 11 amino acids. V lost 7 bases, J lost 7 bases, and 10 bases lay in between. CDR1 is MNHEY, CDR2 SVGEGT, per germline. The CDR3 loop is CASIGQFEAFF. Here the CDR3 DNA reads TGTGCCAGCATTGGACAGTTTGAAGCTTTCTTT.

The sample holds a few counts of this clonotype. The rearrangement links TRBV6-5 to TRBJ1-2, with TRBD1 matching over 7 bases. J was trimmed by 6 bases and V by 2 bases; bases with no gene match: 12. CDR1 MNHEY and CDR2 SVGAGI come from the germline V gene. The CDR3 sequence is 16 residues long. The CDR3 here is CASSYPAETGWDGYTF. The CDR3 DNA reads TGTGCCAGCAGTTACCCAGCAGAGACAGGGTGGGATGGCTACACCTTC.

This clonotype occurred a few times. V and J are TRBV6-5 and TRBJ2-7; 7 nucleotides agree with TRBD2. The length of the CDR3 is 14 residues. Trimming at V came to 1 base and at J to 2 bases, leaving 2 bases not matched to a gene. Germline lookup yields CDR1 MNHEY and CDR2 SVGAGI. The CDR3 coding sequence is TGTGCCAGCAGTTACTGGGGGGGACCCTACGAGCAGTACTTC. Amino acids: CASSYWGGPYEQYF.

This clonotype showed up just a few times. The V call is TRBV28, the J call TRBJ2-3; D perhaps matches TRBD1 (5 bases). Germline V gene sequence: CDR1 MDHEN, CDR2 SYDVKM. V lost 2 bases, J lost 2 bases, and 11 bases lay in between. CDR3 length equals 15 residues. The CDR3 DNA is TGTGCCAGCAGTTTACACAGGCCGGTCACAGATACGCAGTATTTT. The encoded protein is CASSLHRPVTDTQYF. Combining the CDR3 with reference TRBV28 and TRBJ2-3 gives the whole variable domain DVKVTQSSRYLVKRTGEKVFLECVQDMDHENMFWYRQDPGLGLRLIYFSYDVKMKEKGDIPEGYSVSREKKERFSLILESASTNQTSMYLCASSLHRPVTDTQYFGPGTRLTVL.

Turning to this clonotype: One end of the junction varies from germline; a read error may be responsible. The J gene is TRBJ2-7, the V gene TRBV12-3 or TRBV12-4; no firm D call. CDR3 length equals 11 residues. The CDR3 coding sequence is TGTGCCGGCAGTCTGCTCTACGAGCAGTACTTC. Encoded protein: CAGSLLYEQYF.

This clonotype turned up a few times. The chain combines TRBV7-3 with TRBJ2-2, with TRBD1 as a possible D gene (5 bases). Germline assignment: CDR1 SGHTA and CDR2 FQGTGA. Trimming took off 6 bases at V and 3 bases at J, with 8 bases between the two ends. CDR3 size: 13 residues. The CDR3 DNA reads TGTGCCAGCAGGCTAGGGGACACCGGGGAGCTGTTTTTT. Protein sequence: CASRLGDTGELFF.

This clonotype showed up many times. The chain recombines TRBV12-3 or TRBV12-4 with TRBJ2-3; 8 bases fit TRBD1. The V gene end was trimmed by 5 bases and the J gene end by 3 bases; junction bases not matched to a gene: 7. CDR3 length: 15 residues. CDR3 in amino acids: CASSADRAVTDTQYF. The CDR3 DNA reads TGTGCCAGCAGTGCGGACAGGGCAGTTACAGATACGCAGTATTTT.

The chain is built from TRBV10-3 and TRBJ1-1; 7 nucleotides align to TRBD1. CDR1 and CDR2 from the germline V gene are ENHRY and SYGVKD. V shed 5 bases and J 0 bases; nucleotides not matched to a gene: 9. The CDR3 length is 16 residues. The CDR3 spells CAISSRQGNMNTEAFF. In nucleotides, the CDR3 is TGTGCCATCAGTTCCCGACAGGGCAACATGAACACTGAAGCTTTCTTT.

V and J are TRBV7-2 and TRBJ2-1, with D maybe TRBD1 (5 bases). The CDR3 runs to 14 residues. V lost 3 bases and J 4 bases, leaving 10 bases between the germline ends. CDR1 is SGHTA, CDR2 FQGNSA, per germline. The CDR3 sequence: CASSLGREYNEQFF. DNA for the CDR3: TGTGCCAGCAGCTTGGGCAGGGAATACAATGAGCAGTTCTTC.

This sequence joins TRBV10-3 and TRBJ2-2, with 10 bases that match TRBD1. This CDR3 comprises 16 residues. Germline V gene lookup returns CDR1 ENHRY and CDR2 SYGVKD. V shed 7 bases, J shed 1 base, and the junction held 6 bases outside the gene matches. CDR3 in amino acids: CAIKPGQGKNTGELFF. The CDR3 nucleotides are TGTGCCATCAAGCCGGGACAGGGGAAGAACACCGGGGAGCTGTTTTTT.

The chain employs TRBV28 and TRBJ2-6; D not resolved. This CDR3 is 13 amino acids long. Germline V lookup: CDR1 MDHEN, CDR2 SYDVKM. Trimming pared 4 bases from V and 4 bases from J, leaving 5 bases between. The CDR3 region is CASSYTGANVLTF. CDR3 coding DNA: TGTGCCAGCAGTTATACAGGGGCCAACGTCCTGACTTTC.

This clonotype appeared a few times. The V call is TRBV12-3 or TRBV12-4, the J call TRBJ2-7, with 11 bases that match TRBD2. V trimming: 5 bases; J trimming: 4 bases; junction bases outside the gene matches: 7. The CDR3 spans 15 residues. The CDR3 protein is CASSGTSGRKYEQYF. The CDR3 DNA reads TGTGCCAGCAGTGGCACTAGCGGGAGAAAGTACGAGCAGTACTTC.

Only one count was recorded for this clonotype. The chain employs TRBV5-1 and TRBJ2-6; 7 bases agree with TRBD1. Per the germline V gene, CDR1 is SGHRS and CDR2 is YFSETQ. V dropped 5 bases and J dropped 0; count of bases not matched to a gene: 5. This CDR3 comprises 16 residues. The CDR3 region has the DNA TGCGCCAGCAGGACAGGGCTCTACTCTGGGGCCAACGTCCTGACTTTC. Translation gives CASRTGLYSGANVLTF.